A selection of T cell receptor beta chains follows, all from one sample in a study of blood T cell repertoires in COVID-19. TCRdb's copy holds only in-frame clones and misses some; the assay was immunoSEQ multiplex PCR. This table holds around 140,000 clones, nearly 85% found once. Sequencing was performed on PBMCs or T cells enriched from blood (not recorded which). The receptors come from a man aged 45-65 years in a cohort exposed to, infected with or recovered from COVID-19 (not recorded which). The CDR3 runs from the conserved cysteine through the conserved F or W. The D gene is left open where the match is weak. Where a row states a size, it is once, few, many or the class of an expanded clone; other rows omit it.

d_call	cdr3_length	clone_size	v_call	j_call	cdr3_nt	cdr3_aa
TRBD1	16	.	TRBV6-1	TRBJ2-6	TGTGCCAGCAGTCAAGACAGGGGGACTGGGGCCAACGTCCTGACTTTC	CASSQDRGTGANVLTF
TRBD1	14	.	TRBV7-9	TRBJ2-1	TGTGCCAGCAGCCCCTCGACAGGGGGCTATGAGCAGTTCTTC	CASSPSTGGYEQFF
TRBD1	15	.	TRBV6-5	TRBJ1-2	TGTGCCAGCAGTTACTCCACCGGGACAGGGGCTCACTACACCTTC	CASSYSTGTGAHYTF
.	15	.	TRBV9	TRBJ1-2	TGTGCCAGCAGAGGAGAGACAGGCTTTTCCTATGGCTACACCTTC	CASRGETGFSYGYTF
.	15	once	TRBV4-3	TRBJ2-3	TGCGCCAGCAGCCAAGACCGGCTTGGGGGGGATACGCAGTATTTT	CASSQDRLGGDTQYF
TRBD1	13	.	TRBV12-3/TRBV12-4	TRBJ1-6	TGTGCCAGCAGTTCAGGGGGAAATTCACCCCTCCACTTT	CASSSGGNSPLHF
.	15	once	TRBV7-2	TRBJ1-2	TGTGCCAGCAGCTTAGCGTCAGGGTCAAACTATGGCTACACCTTC	CASSLASGSNYGYTF
.	15	once	TRBV5-8	TRBJ1-2	TGTGCCAGCACCGGATCTCGGGGGTTCGGCTATGGCTACACCTTC	CASTGSRGFGYGYTF
.	14	.	TRBV18	TRBJ2-3	TGTGCCAGCCGACCCCAGGGGGGAACAGATACGCAGTATTTT	CASRPQGGTDTQYF
.	14	.	TRBV6-5	TRBJ1-6	TGTGCCACGAGAACTAATGGGGAGAATTCACCCCTCCACTTT	CATRTNGENSPLHF
TRBD1	15	.	TRBV7-2	TRBJ1-3	TGTGCCAGCAGTTTGGACAGGGTTGGAGGAAACACCATATATTTT	CASSLDRVGGNTIYF
.	13	many	TRBV27	TRBJ2-7	TGTGCCAGCAGTTTAGCGGGTTTCAACGAGCAGTACTTC	CASSLAGFNEQYF
.	14	.	TRBV7-2	TRBJ2-3	TGTGCCAGCAGCTTAGAGGGAGGGGGACAGGCGCAGTATTTT	CASSLEGGGQAQYF
TRBD2	15	.	TRBV20-1	TRBJ2-7	TGCAGTGCTAGTGGGTGGGAGGGCCTCACCTACGAGCAGTACTTC	CSASGWEGLTYEQYF
.	18	.	TRBV6-2/TRBV6-3	TRBJ1-5	TGTGCCAGCAGTTCCCAGGATTGGGGACATAGGCTTGATCAGCCCCAGCATTTT	CASSSQDWGHRLDQPQHF
TRBD1	15	.	TRBV15	TRBJ2-7	TGTGCCACCAGCCTAACGGACAGGGTTGTTGCGGAGCAGTACTTC	CATSLTDRVVAEQYF
TRBD1	13	.	TRBV5-1	TRBJ1-2	TGCGCCAGCAGCCTAGACGGGACAGGAGGCTACACCTTC	CASSLDGTGGYTF